This T cell receptor beta chain was sequenced for a study of T cells in Graves' hyperthyroidism and ophthalmopathy. Regarding the study as a whole: Before onset, by a median of approximately 5.9 months, the model predicted ophthalmopathy. Patients with ophthalmopathy were separated from those with stable hyperthyroidism by a 13 V-J model.

This CDR3 is built from 11 residues. Germline V CDR1 and CDR2: SGHAT, FQDESV (reference sequence). TCR beta CDR3 region amplification was performed from RNA transcripts. First-round RT-PCR with HTBI primers amplified the TCR CDR3 region. Via MiXCR, TCRdb re-called the multiplex PCR reads, giving one row per CDR3 protein. The sample has tens of thousands of distinct CDR3 sequences, about 53% seen once; the top ten hold 30% to 40%. Exclusion of a patient resulted from uncontrolled infection, other autoimmune disease, pregnancy or lactation. On the basis of clinical symptoms, serum thyroxine and TRAb, thyroid ultrasound and orbital computed tomography, diagnoses were made. Remarks on this clonotype: The antigen is not known. One end of the junction fails to match germline, which may point to a read error.

This sequence was found in a man between 18 and 35 years old with Graves' hyperthyroidism. The sequenced material came from peripheral blood or thyroid tissue (not recorded which). This chain joins TRBV11-1 and TRBJ2-2; D gene ambiguous. The DNA for the CDR3 is TGTGCCAGAAGCTTGGCCGGGGAGCTGTTTTTT. Residues: CARSLAGELFF.